This T cell receptor beta chain originates from a study of shared clonotypes between healthy human individuals (TCRdb year 2020). Regarding the study in general: A few men and a couple of women, aged 18 to 49 years, made up the cohort. Per donor, three plates each were used for CD4 naive and CD4 memory, two for CD8 naive, and one for CD8 memory. Blood TCR repertoires of roughly five healthy adults were deeply sequenced to estimate repertoire size and the extent of clonotype sharing between individuals. To increase sequencing depth and limit assay-specific biases, different laboratories used diverse techniques to prepare libraries and sequence TCR repertoires. Between about 0.94 and 10 billion PBMCs per donor were obtained by leukapheresis.

What the study reported, not specific to this receptor: Estimated clonotype richness was generally larger for naive than for memory subsets. Sampling was restricted to blood, and TCR repertoires in tissues likely differ from the TCR repertoires found in blood. Sharing across several donors was observed for roughly 5% of naive CD4, under 4% of naive CD8, about 2.3% of memory CD4, and about 0.38% of memory CD8 clonotypes. The small number of donors limited the genetic and exposure-history diversity represented. Clonotypes shared by all four sorted-subset donors showed higher generation probabilities than non-shared clonotypes. Based on pairwise subsampling, the degree of clonotype sharing among donors was expected to be affected by sequencing depth. Rarefaction of sorted-subset datasets indicated incomplete sequencing despite the large sequencing depth.

Using the deep immunoSEQ assay, multiplex PCR amplified TCR CDR3 regions from genomic DNA. Genomic DNA extracted from each cell subset was distributed evenly over all wells of several immunoSEQ 96-well plates, and each plate served as one replicate. Each replicate PCR for sorted subsets received around 200 ng genomic DNA, equal to roughly 33,000 T cell genomes. Purified libraries were measured with a Qubit 3.0 fluorometer, size-checked on a Bioanalyzer 2100, and measured again with the KAPA Library Quantification kit. A separate single-read 150-cycle Illumina NextSeq 550 flow cell was used to sequence each immunoSEQ 96-well plate. The source study handled its data this way. Because only junctional sequences without quality scores were contained in the immunoSEQ output, filtering matching that applied to full-length reads could not be performed. Sequences were annotated with PyIR, a Python wrapper for IgBLAST v1.9, and V/J genes and CDR3 were assigned using IMGT germline references. Reads were filtered out if the reads had weak V/J assignments (E-value above 1e-6), no CDR3, stop codons, out-of-frame junctions, or ambiguous translated residues. V3J clonotypes were defined as sequences sharing the same inferred V gene, J gene, and CDR3 amino acid sequence. To compute the percentage overlap between repertoires, the number of shared unique clonotypes was divided by the size of the smaller repertoire. Richness of each repertoire was evaluated using RTK rarefaction, the Chao1 estimator, and Recon v2.1 estimates of unobserved clonotypes. OLGA was used to compute generation probabilities for all TCRbeta clonotypes that the gDNA method yielded from several donors. The table was pulled from immuneACCESS by TCRdb, which kept in-frame rearrangements only. Such tables lose some clones; where checked, under half of the loss comes from unresolved V genes, and the rest has no known cause. Clone size and the V and J calls come from that table; the DNA yielded D and trimming. The sample data list roughly 850,000 clones, and roughly 96% of these were observed just once. Of the sample, around 0.25% falls within the top ten clones.

Based on the germline V gene, the CDR1 and CDR2 sequences are SGHVS and FNYEAQ. Measured from the cysteine to the phenylalanine, the CDR3 is 14 residues long. Left in the record is the CDR3 DNA by itself, 42 bases read in frame from the first base. V has 0 bases trimmed and J has 4 bases trimmed; junction bases matching no gene number 1. Notes on this clone: Its specific antigen is unknown. Base qualities are not provided; no much larger clone lies one nucleotide away. Within the sample, other DNA sequences also encode this same CDR3.

For the CD8 naive samples, CD45RO-negative cells were positively selected for CCR7, yielding a CD45RA+CCR7+ population from which TemRA cells were excluded. The donors were healthy, HIV-negative adults who had no recently reported acute infections or vaccinations. Every donor was a Caucasian adult living in Nashville, Tennessee, USA. Blood was obtained by leukapheresis, after which PBMCs were separated by Ficoll-Histopaque density gradient centrifugation and cryopreserved in liquid nitrogen vapor phase. Analytical flow cytometry was used to check the purity and quantity of each magnetically sorted T cell population. Genomic DNA was isolated from every sorted fraction and measured by UV absorbance on a Nanodrop 2000c.

The sample comprised naive CD8+ T cells sorted from blood. In the paper's terms, the cell subset or site label means: CD45RA+CCR7+. Here the chain combines TRBV7-6 and TRBJ2-3; TRBD2 aligns with 7 central bases. The origin of this receptor is a man under 40 in good health. The sequence in DNA is TGTGCCAGCAGCTTAGCGGGAGGGGCAGATACGCAGTATTTT. This yields the protein CASSLAGGADTQYF.